This T cell receptor beta chain emerged from a study of naive and memory T cell subsets. Germline loops: CDR1 MNHEY, CDR2 SVGEGT. V was pared by 5 bases and J by 3 bases, with 1 base of the junction left unmatched. There are 15 residues in the CDR3. The treatment: skin biopsy from PPD injection site in Mantoux-positive individual. Unsorted total RNA, roughly 1 to 1,100 ng, was DNase treated before reverse transcription. A UMI-containing oligonucleotide was joined by 3' ligation to the TCR cDNA template. Reverse transcription of blood and skin TCR RNA was primed at alpha and beta constant regions. Four PCR rounds used nested alpha and beta constant region primers plus the SP2 primer. TCRdb fed the UMI-ligation and nested PCR reads into MiXCR, producing one record per CDR3 protein. Among approximately 20,000 distinct CDR3 sequences, 8% to 10% were seen once, and the ten largest hold 6.5% to 7%. The study's findings and limits: TCRs were reportedly recovered from both biopsy types, mostly tuberculin test sites.

About this clonotype: Its antigen is as yet unknown.

Sequencing was performed on skin, taken from a tuberculin skin test site. This rearrangement joins TRBV6-2 or TRBV6-3 to TRBJ2-2, with TRBD1 identical over 12 bases. This TCR came from an adult in good health. The CDR3 DNA is TGTGCCAGCAGTGGGACAGGGGGCCACACCGGGGAGCTGTTTTTT. It specifies CASSGTGGHTGELFF.